The 23 T cell receptor beta chains listed next were all sequenced from one sample in a study of T cell responses to AZD1222 COVID-19 vaccine. The assay was immunoSEQ multiplex PCR, and TCRdb's table has in-frame clones only and misses some. The data hold roughly 130,000 clones, with around 90% observed a single time. The source was peripheral blood, collected on day 0 of AZD1222 vaccination. The receptors originated from an adult in good health.

The chain couples TRBV7-8 to TRBJ2-1; D is unresolved. Germline CDR1 and CDR2: SGHVS and FQNEAQ. This CDR3 has 14 residues. V was clipped by 5 bases and J by 6 bases, with 14 bases between them. CDR3 protein: CASSHPAPVNEQFF. The CDR3 DNA is TGTGCCAGCAGCCACCCCGCGCCGGTCAATGAGCAGTTCTTC.

The chain combines TRBV19 with TRBJ1-2, with 7 positions matching TRBD1. CDR1 and CDR2 from the germline V gene are LNHDA and SQIVND (reference sequence). This CDR3 region has 14 residues. J was trimmed by 5 bases and V by 4 bases; bases with no gene match: 7. The CDR3 reads CASSTLTGSYGYTF. Here the CDR3 DNA reads TGTGCCAGTAGTACCCTGACAGGGTCGTATGGCTACACCTTC.

The chain uses TRBV9 and TRBJ1-3, with D possibly being TRBD1 (6 bases). The CDR3 runs to 16 residues. With 6 bases removed from V and 2 bases from J, the gap between germline ends came to 18 bases. Germline V CDR1 and CDR2: SGDLS, YYNGEE. CDR3 protein: CASKGGGQGPGNTIYF. In DNA, the CDR3 is TGTGCCAGCAAGGGGGGAGGGCAGGGGCCTGGAAACACCATATATTTT.

The chain carries TRBV7-9 and TRBJ1-2, with TRBD1 matching over 8 bases. Germline V gene lookup returns CDR1 SEHNR and CDR2 FQNEAQ (reference sequence). CDR3 size: 12 residues. V lost 7 bases to trimming and J lost 4 bases; unmatched junction nucleotides: 2. The CDR3 nucleotides read TGTGCCAGCAACGGACAGGGCTATGGCTACACCTTC. It translates to CASNGQGYGYTF.

The V and J genes are TRBV30 and TRBJ2-7; 8 bases line up with TRBD2. Germline V CDR1 and CDR2: GTSNPN, SVGIG (reference sequence). Germline trimming cut 1 base from V and 0 bases from J; bases unmatched to any gene: 8. The CDR3 has 16 amino acids. CDR3 sequence: CAWSDPLAGISYEQYF. The CDR3 coding sequence is TGTGCCTGGAGTGACCCGCTAGCGGGTATCTCCTACGAGCAGTACTTC.

V and J are TRBV5-4 and TRBJ2-7, with D unresolved. There are 13 residues in the CDR3. Per germline, CDR1 SGHNT and CDR2 YYREEE (reference sequence). V was shortened by 4 bases and J by 2 bases, with 10 bases between the two germline ends. Here the CDR3 reads CASSPLPTYEQYF. DNA of the CDR3: TGTGCCAGCAGCCCCTTGCCGACCTACGAGCAGTACTTC. The full variable domain, its missing parts supplied by reference TRBV5-4 and TRBJ2-7, is ETGVTQSPTHLIKTRGQQVTLRCSSQSGHNTVSWYQQALGQGPQFIFQYYREEENGRGNFPPRFSGLQFPNYSSELNVNALELDDSALYLCASSPLPTYEQYFGPGTRLTVT.

On this clone itself: A junction boundary mismatches the germline segment, possibly from a read error. The rearrangement links TRBV7-8 to TRBJ1-5; 8 bases align to TRBD1. Germline assignment: CDR1 SGHVS and CDR2 FQNEAQ. This CDR3 region has 15 residues. Written as DNA, the CDR3 is TGTGCCAGCAGCCCGAGGACAGGGAGCAGTCAGCCCCAGCATTTT. This sequence encodes CASSPRTGSSQPQHF.

The chain combines TRBV2 with TRBJ2-5; D possibly uses TRBD1 or TRBD2 (6 bases each). The V end was cut by 7 bases, the J end by 4 bases, with 10 bases between. The germline V gene has CDR1 SNHLY and CDR2 FYNNEI. CDR3 length: 12 amino acids. The CDR3 loop is CASKGGPETQYF. CDR3 sequence (DNA): TGTGCCAGCAAGGGGGGACCAGAGACCCAGTACTTC.

The gene calls are TRBV7-9 and TRBJ2-1, with D possibly called TRBD1 or TRBD2 (6 bases each). Deletions cut 3 bases from V and 1 base from J, with 13 bases between. The CDR3 totals 16 residues. CDR1 and CDR2 (germline): SEHNR, FQNEAQ (reference sequence). The CDR3 sequence is CASSFRGPRSYNEQFF. As DNA, the CDR3 is TGTGCCAGCAGCTTTCGGGGGCCTAGATCCTACAATGAGCAGTTCTTC.

This rearrangement joins TRBV30 to TRBJ1-4; D perhaps matches TRBD1 (5 bases). CDR3 length: 13 amino acids. Germline V gene sequence: CDR1 GTSNPN, CDR2 SVGIG (reference sequence). V was shortened by 0 bases and J by 8 bases, with 10 bases between the two germline ends. CDR3 loop: CAWSVFGGEKLFF. DNA for the CDR3: TGTGCCTGGAGTGTGTTTGGGGGAGAAAAACTGTTTTTT.

The rearrangement joins TRBV6-2 or TRBV6-3 to TRBJ2-1, with D possibly called TRBD1 or TRBD2 (5 bases each). V gave up 5 bases and J gave up 6 bases, with 20 bases separating them. Looked up from germline, CDR1 is MNHEY and CDR2 is SVGEGT. CDR3 length: 16 amino acids. For the CDR3, the DNA is TGTGCCAGCAGTAACGAACTAGAAGAGGGACCCAATGAGCAGTTCTTC. This encodes CASSNELEEGPNEQFF.

The chain joins TRBV18 to TRBJ1-3; 10 bases are a match to TRBD1. This CDR3 is built from 14 residues. The V gene's germline CDR1 is KGHSH and CDR2 LQKENI. The V and J ends lost 6 bases and 3 bases, in that order; junction bases with no gene match: 2. CDR3 amino acids: CASSTGGLGNTIYF. CDR3 bases: TGTGCCAGCTCGACAGGGGGCCTTGGAAACACCATATATTTT.

The rearrangement uses TRBV5-3 and TRBJ1-5; weak D call: TRBD1 (5 bases). TRBV5-3 belongs to the ORF category, with a function that is uncertain. The CDR3 contains 17 residues. Trimming left V 6 bases short and J 5 bases short, with 24 bases between. Here the CDR3 reads CARIRGLRNSVHQPQHF. CDR3 DNA sequence: TGTGCCAGAATAAGGGGACTACGCAATTCAGTACATCAGCCCCAGCATTTT.

The chain has TRBV29-1 and TRBJ2-7; D is ambiguous. Trimming pared 4 bases from V and 1 base from J, leaving 5 bases between. Germline V gives CDR1 SQVTM, CDR2 ANQGSEA. This CDR3 region has 11 residues. The DNA for the CDR3 is TGCAGCGTTGGGCAGTCCTACGAGCAGTACTTC. It translates to CSVGQSYEQYF.

This chain links TRBV18 with TRBJ2-1, with 11 bases aligning to TRBD1. V gave up 3 bases and J gave up 2 bases; unmatched junction bases: 9. The CDR3 contains 18 residues. Germline V lookup: CDR1 KGHSH, CDR2 LQKENI. The CDR3 here is CASSPLGQGATTYNEQFF. The CDR3 region has the DNA TGTGCCAGCTCACCCTTAGGACAGGGGGCTACTACCTACAATGAGCAGTTCTTC.

This rearrangement joins TRBV6-5 to TRBJ1-3, with D possibly TRBD1 on 5 matching bases. CDR3 length equals 13 residues. The germline CDR1 and CDR2 sequences are MNHEY and SVGAGI. The germline V and J ends were trimmed by 8 bases and 0 bases, with 8 bases remaining between them. Written as DNA, the CDR3 is TGTGCCAGCGGGACGGCCTCTGGAAACACCATATATTTT. Translating gives CASGTASGNTIYF.

The chain combines TRBV7-9 with TRBJ1-1; possibly TRBD1 for D (5 bases). The V end lost 5 bases, the J end lost 4 bases, and 11 bases lay between the germline ends. This CDR3 contains 13 residues. Looked up from germline, CDR1 is SEHNR and CDR2 is FQNEAQ (reference sequence). The CDR3 loop is CASSRRDGTEAFF. The DNA of the CDR3 is TGTGCCAGCAGCCGCAGGGATGGCACTGAAGCTTTCTTT. The full variable domain, completed using reference TRBV7-9 and TRBJ1-1, is DTGVSQNPRHKITKRGQNVTFRCDPISEHNRLYWYRQTLGQGPEFLTYFQNEAQLEKSRLLSDRFSAERPKGSFSTLEIQRTEQGDSAMYLCASSRRDGTEAFFGQGTRLTVV.

The chain is built from TRBV9 and TRBJ2-5; D is possibly TRBD2 (5 bases). Trimming took off 1 base at V and 1 base at J, with 14 bases between the two ends. The germline V gene encodes CDR1 SGDLS and CDR2 YYNGEE. CDR3 size: 16 residues. In DNA, the CDR3 is TGTGCCAGCAGCGTATGGGAGTATGTTCCCCAAGAGACCCAGTACTTC. This codes for CASSVWEYVPQETQYF.

The chain couples TRBV19 to TRBJ2-7, with D maybe TRBD1 (5 bases). The CDR3 sequence is 14 residues long. The germline V gene encodes CDR1 LNHDA and CDR2 SQIVND (reference sequence). V lost 6 bases and J lost 6, with 18 bases in between. In DNA, the CDR3 is TGTGCCAGTAGCCAATTCCCCCAGGGTTCCGAGCAGTACTTC. It yields the protein CASSQFPQGSEQYF.

The chain combines TRBV27 with TRBJ2-7, with D tentatively TRBD2 (5 bases). Germline CDR1 and CDR2: MNHEY and SMNVEV (reference sequence). The germline V and J ends were trimmed by 9 bases and 12 bases, with 21 bases remaining between them. This CDR3 spans 12 amino acids. The CDR3: CASSQGSQRPYF. The CDR3 DNA reads as TGTGCCAGTAGCCAAGGGAGCCAGAGGCCGTACTTC.

The chain has TRBV5-5 and TRBJ2-1, with D perhaps matching TRBD2 (6 bases). Trimming took 1 base from V and 0 from J, leaving 11 bases between them. In germline, CDR1 is SGHKS, CDR2 YYEKEE (reference sequence). The CDR3 runs to 16 residues. The CDR3 is CASSLRRADSYNEQFF. CDR3 bases: TGTGCCAGCAGCTTGCGGAGGGCAGACTCCTACAATGAGCAGTTCTTC. Using reference TRBV5-5 and TRBJ2-1 for the parts outside the CDR3, the full variable domain is DAGVTQSPTHLIKTRGQQVTLRCSPISGHKSVSWYQQVLGQGPQFIFQYYEKEERGRGNFPDRFSARQFPNYSSELNVNALLLGDSALYLCASSLRRADSYNEQFFGPGTRLTVL.

J is TRBJ1-2 and V is TRBV6-5; D uncertain. The V gene lost 5 bases and the J gene lost 4 bases, with 11 bases spanning the gap. This CDR3 region has 13 residues. Germline CDR1 and CDR2: MNHEY and SVGAGI. The CDR3 DNA reads as TGTGCCAGCAGTATAAAGGGTGCCTATGGCTACACCTTC. Amino acids: CASSIKGAYGYTF.

This clone was seen only a few times. The V gene is TRBV5-1, the J gene TRBJ1-3, with 7 bases lining up with TRBD1. Germline trimming cut 4 bases from V and 4 bases from J; bases unmatched to any gene: 8. This CDR3 is built from 15 residues. Looked up from germline, CDR1 is SGHRS and CDR2 is YFSETQ. This chain's CDR3 is CASSLTGDLGNTIYF. The CDR3, as DNA: TGCGCCAGCAGCCTCACAGGGGATTTAGGAAACACCATATATTTT.